These 17 T cell receptor beta chains originate from one sample sequenced in a study of blood T cells in healthy people across ages. PCR was performed a second time for roughly 7 to 12 cycles using a sample-barcoded 5' primer and a J-beta primer mix. TCRdb independently ran MiXCR on the 5' RACE reads; one entry per CDR3 protein. The repertoire holds over a million distinct CDR3 sequences, approximately 38% seen once, with roughly 7.7% in the top ten. Sequenced: blood. Receptors originate from a young woman in good health.

This clonotype was detected only a few times. The chain links TRBV6-5 to TRBJ2-1, with 7 bases that match TRBD2. Germline V gene lookup returns CDR1 MNHEY and CDR2 SVGAGI. This CDR3 has 14 residues. The trim removed 7 bases at V and 5 bases at J, leaving 8 bases unmatched. As DNA, the CDR3 is TGTGCCAGCAACGGACGCCGGGGGGACAATGAGCAGTTCTTC. Translation gives CASNGRRGDNEQFF.

The chain employs TRBV3-1 and TRBJ1-5; 8 bases match TRBD1. V dropped 0 bases and J dropped 6; count of bases not matched to a gene: 4. Germline V gene sequence: CDR1 LGHDT, CDR2 YNNKEL (reference sequence). The CDR3 consists of 15 residues. CDR3 region: CASSQDMTGVQPQHF. CDR3 nucleotides: TGTGCCAGCAGCCAAGATATGACAGGGGTTCAGCCCCAGCATTTT.

This clonotype appeared many times. The V and J genes are TRBV28 and TRBJ2-7, with 9 bases identical to TRBD1. Germline V gene lookup returns CDR1 MDHEN and CDR2 SYDVKM. V was pared by 6 bases and J by 4 bases, with 1 base of the junction left unmatched. CDR3 size: 12 residues. In DNA, the CDR3 is TGTGCCAGCAGGGACAGGGGATACGAGCAGTACTTC. Translating gives CASRDRGYEQYF. The full variable domain, rest sourced from reference TRBV28 and TRBJ2-7, is DVKVTQSSRYLVKRTGEKVFLECVQDMDHENMFWYRQDPGLGLRLIYFSYDVKMKEKGDIPEGYSVSREKKERFSLILESASTNQTSMYLCASRDRGYEQYFGPGTRLTVT.

The chain recombines TRBV4-2 with TRBJ1-5; D remains ambiguous. The CDR3 contains 14 residues. In germline, CDR1 is LGHNA, CDR2 YNFKEQ. Trimming stripped 0 bases from V and 10 bases from J, with 13 bases between. Here the CDR3 reads CASSQDVGMGPQHF. Here the CDR3 DNA reads TGTGCCAGCAGCCAAGATGTAGGGATGGGACCCCAGCATTTT.

This clonotype was observed at least ten times. The V call is TRBV20-1, the J call TRBJ2-3, with 10 bases matching TRBD2. The trim removed 2 bases at V and 5 bases at J, leaving 4 bases unmatched. The CDR3 sequence is 14 residues long. CDR1 is DFQATT and CDR2 is SNEGSKA in the germline V gene (reference sequence). In DNA, the CDR3 is TGCAGTGCTAGACTAGCGGGAGTTAGAGATACGCAGTATTTT. Translating it yields CSARLAGVRDTQYF.

V and J are TRBV7-2 and TRBJ2-3; no reliable D call. Trimming cost V 0 bases and J 0 bases, with 7 bases left between them. The CDR3 sequence is 15 residues long. Germline V lookup: CDR1 SGHTA, CDR2 FQGNSA. The CDR3 nucleotides are TGTGCCAGCAGCTTAGCCCACGCGAGCACAGATACGCAGTATTTT. Its protein product is CASSLAHASTDTQYF.

This chain connects TRBV6-2 or TRBV6-3 to TRBJ2-7, with D maybe TRBD2 (5 bases). V was pared by 5 bases and J by 0 bases, with 14 bases between. Per the germline V gene, CDR1 is MNHEY and CDR2 is SVGEGT. The CDR3 sequence is 15 residues long. The CDR3 coding sequence is TGTGCCAGCAGTAACCGGGGTAGCGTCTCCTACGAGCAGTACTTC. This sequence encodes CASSNRGSVSYEQYF.

This clonotype was observed a handful of times. V gene TRBV12-3 or TRBV12-4 combines with J gene TRBJ1-2, with 7 bases lining up with TRBD1. CDR3 length: 14 amino acids. Losses at the gene ends were 3 bases for V and 6 bases for J; bases not matched to a gene: 7. CDR3 coding DNA: TGTGCCAGCAGTTTTTGGACAGGATCGGATGGCTACACCTTC. This codes for CASSFWTGSDGYTF.

The chain couples TRBV4-1 to TRBJ2-1; the D call may be TRBD1 or TRBD2 (6 bases each). Germline CDR1 is MGHRA and CDR2 is YSYEKL. CDR3 length: 14 residues. Deletions cut 3 bases from V and 10 bases from J, with 16 bases between. As DNA, the CDR3 is TGCGCCAGCAGCCATGAGGGGGGCGGAGGCGAGCAGTTCTTC. Translated: CASSHEGGGGEQFF.

The V and J genes are TRBV5-1 and TRBJ2-1; a possible D gene is TRBD2 (7 bases). Per germline, CDR1 SGHRS and CDR2 YFSETQ. CDR3 length: 15 residues. V gave up 0 bases and J gave up 9 bases, with 16 bases separating them. The CDR3 sequence is CASSLEGGGPSEQFF. As DNA, the CDR3 is TGCGCCAGCAGCTTGGAGGGGGGGGGGCCTAGTGAGCAGTTCTTC.

The chain uses TRBV7-2 and TRBJ1-2; D possibly corresponds to TRBD1 (5 bases). This CDR3 has 18 residues. The germline V gene has CDR1 SGHTA and CDR2 FQGNSA. Trimming took off 1 base at V and 6 bases at J, with 24 bases between the two ends. Written as DNA, the CDR3 is TGTGCCAGCAGCTTAGACAGGTTCGAGGGTCTGCAGAAAGATGGCTACACCTTC. Translating gives CASSLDRFEGLQKDGYTF. The full variable domain, with the rest looked up from reference TRBV7-2 and TRBJ1-2, is GAGVSQSPSNKVTEKGKDVELRCDPISGHTALYWYRQSLGQGLEFLIYFQGNSAPDKSGLPSDRFSAERTGGSVSTLTIQRTQQEDSAVYLCASSLDRFEGLQKDGYTFGSGTRLTVV.

This clonotype was observed a handful of times. V gene TRBV3-1 combines with J gene TRBJ2-1; D is ambiguous. CDR1 LGHDT and CDR2 YNNKEL come from the germline V gene (reference sequence). With 5 bases removed from V and 0 bases from J, the gap between germline ends came to 11 bases. The CDR3 is made up of 15 amino acids. CDR3 DNA sequence: TGTGCCAGCAGCGGTGACCGCGTCTCCTACAATGAGCAGTTCTTC. This gives the protein CASSGDRVSYNEQFF.

The chain joins TRBV27 to TRBJ2-1, with 9 bases matching TRBD1. The J segment lost 5 bases and the V segment lost 7 bases, leaving 9 bases of the junction unmatched. The CDR3 runs 15 residues. Germline CDR1 and CDR2: MNHEY and SMNVEV (reference sequence). CDR3 bases: TGTGCCAGCACCGACACAGGGGGCATCAACAATGAGCAGTTCTTC. Amino acid sequence: CASTDTGGINNEQFF.

This sequence joins TRBV24-1 and TRBJ2-4; D not certain. V was clipped by 8 bases and J by 15 bases, with 7 bases between them. CDR1 is KGHDR and CDR2 is SFDVKD in the germline V gene. This CDR3 has 8 amino acids. Here the CDR3 DNA reads TGTGCCACCACCCTCACGTACTTC. Encoded protein: CATTLTYF.

This clonotype was detected only a few times. This chain joins TRBV5-5 and TRBJ1-1; D gene ambiguous. Trimming pared 2 bases from V and 0 bases from J, leaving 8 bases between. This CDR3 has 14 residues. Germline CDR1 reads SGHKS; CDR2 reads YYEKEE (reference sequence). CDR3 DNA: TGTGCCAGCAGCTTTAACGGTGTGAACACTGAAGCTTTCTTT. Protein: CASSFNGVNTEAFF.

A few counts support this clonotype. V and J are TRBV2 and TRBJ2-7; D is possibly TRBD1 (6 bases). The germline gives CDR1 SNHLY, CDR2 FYNNEI. The V end was cut by 6 bases, the J end by 1 base, with 10 bases between. The CDR3 sequence is 13 residues long. CDR3 in amino acids: CASRAQGSYEQYF. The CDR3 DNA is TGTGCCAGCAGGGCACAGGGTTCCTACGAGCAGTACTTC. The full variable domain, completed using reference TRBV2 and TRBJ2-7, is EPEVTQTPSHQVTQMGQEVILRCVPISNHLYFYWYRQILGQKVEFLVSFYNNEISEKSEIFDDQFSVERPDGSNFTLKIRSTKLEDSAMYFCASRAQGSYEQYFGPGTRLTVT.

The chain joins TRBV20-1 to TRBJ1-2; TRBD1 aligns across 7 bases. CDR1 is DFQATT and CDR2 is SNEGSKA in the germline V gene (reference sequence). The CDR3 totals 13 residues. The J segment lost 3 bases and the V segment lost 4 bases, leaving 5 bases of the junction unmatched. In DNA, the CDR3 is TGCAGTGCTAATAAGGGGGCGGACTATGGCTACACCTTC. It is translated as CSANKGADYGYTF.